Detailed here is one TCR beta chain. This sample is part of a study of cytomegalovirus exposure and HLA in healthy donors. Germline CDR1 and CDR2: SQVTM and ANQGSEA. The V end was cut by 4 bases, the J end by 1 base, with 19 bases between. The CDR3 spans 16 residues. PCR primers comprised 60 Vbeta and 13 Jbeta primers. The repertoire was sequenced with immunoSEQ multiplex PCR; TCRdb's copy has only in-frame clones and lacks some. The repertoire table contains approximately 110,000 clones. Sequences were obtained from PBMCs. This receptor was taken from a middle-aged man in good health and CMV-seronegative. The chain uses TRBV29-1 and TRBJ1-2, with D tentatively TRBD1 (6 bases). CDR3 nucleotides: TGCAGCGTTGCGACCGGACAGACTCTTTTTAACTATGGCTACACCTTC. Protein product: CSVATGQTLFNYGYTF.